These 13 T cell receptor beta chains originate from one sample sequenced in a study of CD4 and CD8 cells across lung adenocarcinoma regions. MiXCR, applied by TCRdb to the PCR reads, yields one record per CDR3 protein. This sample has more than 15,000 distinct CDR3 sequences; 46% occur once, and the top ten carry around 20%. Sequencing was carried out using CD4+ T cells from the margin of a lung tumor. All receptors come from a male donor with lung adenocarcinoma. The CD4 and CD8 labels of this study may be unreliable.

This clonotype was counted once. A read error may produce the germline difference seen at one junction end. The chain uses TRBV6-1 and TRBJ2-5; the D gene could be TRBD1 or TRBD2 (6 bases each). The germline gives CDR1 MNHNS, CDR2 SASEGT. The CDR3 totals 16 residues. The CDR3 protein is CASRGGGGPDQEAQYF. The DNA of the CDR3 is TGTGCCAGCAGGGGGGGTGGGGGGCCTGACCAAGAGGCCCAGTACTTC.

Turning to this clonotype: The junction departs from germline at one end; a sequencing error may be responsible. This sequence joins TRBV10-2 and TRBJ2-3; TRBD1 is a possible D gene (6 bases). This CDR3 has 16 amino acids. Germline V gives CDR1 WSHSY, CDR2 SAAADI. The CDR3 DNA reads TGCGCCAGCAGTGCAGAGGGGGTGTGCGGCAAAGATACTCAGTATTTT. Protein product: CASSAEGVCGKDTQYF.

On this clonotype: At one of its ends the junction is not consistent with the germline gene, which may arise from a read error. The rearrangement joins TRBV6-1 to TRBJ2-3; 11 bases are shared with TRBD1. Germline CDR1 and CDR2: MNHNS and SASEGT. The CDR3 spans 14 residues. The CDR3 DNA follows: TGTGCCAGCAAAATTGGGACAGGGGGAAATACTCAGTATTTC. This codes for CASKIGTGGNTQYF.

The chain is built from TRBV27 and TRBJ2-1; weak D call: TRBD1 (5 bases). The DNA end is a closer match to TRBJ2-7, so the J assignment may be wrong. The CDR3 contains 12 residues. Germline V gene lookup returns CDR1 MNHEY and CDR2 SMNVEV (reference sequence). The CDR3 is CASSFPGNEQYF. The CDR3 DNA follows: TGTGCCAGCAGTTTCCCAGGGAACGAGCAGTACTTC.

The chain recombines TRBV6-1 with TRBJ1-1; D is undetermined. From germline, CDR1 is MNHNS and CDR2 SASEGT. CDR3 length: 15 residues. Trimming stripped 1 base from V and 0 bases from J, with 9 bases between. CDR3 sequence reads: CASSEGASMNTEAFF. CDR3 nucleotide sequence: TGTGCCAGCAGTGAAGGGGCCTCCATGAACACTGAAGCTTTCTTT.

This clonotype was detected many times. The chain has TRBV15 and TRBJ2-3, with D hard to call. The germline CDR1 and CDR2 sequences are LNHNV and YYDKDF (reference sequence). This CDR3 contains 13 residues. Deletions cut 0 bases from V and 7 bases from J, with 8 bases between. The DNA of the CDR3 is TGTGCCACCAGCAGAGAAAATAAGAATACGCAGTATTTT. Amino acid sequence: CATSRENKNTQYF.

The rearrangement joins TRBV11-2 to TRBJ2-2; no clear D gene. This CDR3 comprises 14 residues. CDR1 is SGHAT and CDR2 is FQNNGV in the germline V gene. V lost 2 bases to trimming and J lost 2 bases, with 6 bases between them. The CDR3 region is CASSLLGNTGELFF. The DNA for the CDR3 is TGTGCCAGCAGCTTACTTGGCAACACCGGGGAGCTGTTTTTT. Drawing the rest from reference TRBV11-2 and TRBJ2-2, the complete variable domain is EAGVAQSPRYKIIEKRQSVAFWCNPISGHATLYWYQQILGQGPKLLIQFQNNGVVDDSQLPKDRFSAERLKGVDSTLKIQPAKLEDSAVYLCASSLLGNTGELFFGEGSRLTVL.

Turning to this clonotype: One end of the junction fails to match germline, which may point to a read error. The chain combines TRBV6-5 with TRBJ1-2; D remains ambiguous. Germline loops: CDR1 MNHEY, CDR2 SVGAGI. The CDR3 has 13 amino acids. The CDR3 here is CASSYGGNYGDTF. DNA for the CDR3: TGTGCCAGCAGCTACGGAGGGAACTATGGAGACACCTTT.

The chain couples TRBV20-1 to TRBJ2-1; no definite D call. CDR3 size: 11 residues. V lost 5 bases and J lost 11, with 13 bases in between. The germline V gene has CDR1 DFQATT and CDR2 SNEGSKA (reference sequence). The CDR3 DNA reads TGCAGTGCTCTCGACGTCCCCCAGCAGTTCTTC. Encoded protein: CSALDVPQQFF.

The chain employs TRBV6-1 and TRBJ2-1, with 7 positions matching TRBD2. V was clipped by 8 bases and J by 4 bases; unmatched bases: 23. The CDR3 length is 19 residues. Germline CDR1 and CDR2: MNHNS and SASEGT. The CDR3 DNA sequence: TGTGCCAGCCCTCAAGAGTCTAGCGGTCCCCCCTTTCCTTACAATGAGCAGTTCTTC. Translated: CASPQESSGPPFPYNEQFF.

This clonotype occurred a few times. The chain joins TRBV7-3 to TRBJ2-5; 9 positions agree with TRBD2. The germline CDR1 and CDR2 sequences are SGHTA and FQGTGA. The CDR3 length is 15 residues. The V segment lost 2 bases and the J segment 4 bases; nucleotides outside the gene matches: 5. This CDR3 reads CASSLAGGVAETQYF. In DNA form, the CDR3 reads TGTGCCAGCAGCTTAGCGGGAGGGGTGGCAGAGACCCAGTACTTC.

A note on this clonotype: One end of the junction varies from germline; a read error may be responsible. This CDR3 reads CASGFGGGAKDIQYF. CDR3 nucleotide sequence: TGTGCCAGCGGATTCGGTGGCGGGGCCAAAGACATTCAGTACTTC. J is TRBJ2-4 and V is TRBV27; perhaps TRBD2 as D (6 bases). CDR3 size: 15 residues. Germline V gene lookup returns CDR1 MNHEY and CDR2 SMNVEV (reference sequence).

The sample holds many counts of this clonotype. The chain links TRBV6-6 to TRBJ2-3, with D possibly matching TRBD2 (6 bases). V shed 2 bases and J shed 5 bases, with 14 bases lying between them. The CDR3 loop spans 15 amino acids. The germline CDR1 and CDR2 sequences are MNHNY and SVGAGI (reference sequence). The CDR3 loop reads CASSYLQAEGDTQYF. CDR3 in DNA: TGTGCCAGCAGTTACCTCCAGGCGGAGGGAGATACGCAGTATTTT.